Following are 29 T cell receptor beta chains from one sample sequenced in a study of HIV-infected children after antiretroviral therapy interruption. Unique molecular identifiers were included in an RNA-based 3' RACE TCR library. TCRdb ran MiXCR on the 3' RACE reads and lists one entry per CDR3 protein. The sample records some 90,000 distinct CDR3 sequences, about 7% being singletons. Stated treatment: PENTA 11 planned treatment interruption arm or continuous ART arm. The material sequenced was CD45RA+ CD4+ T cells from PBMCs, pooled from several time points, taken from a donor given antiretroviral therapy, either interrupted or continuous. Subset indicated: naive CD4+ CD45RA+ CD45RO- T cells. Source of these receptors: a pool of human donors with HIV.

This clonotype was recorded at least ten times. The V gene is TRBV11-2, the J gene TRBJ2-2; maybe TRBD2 (6 bases). V lost 6 bases and J 2 bases, leaving 16 bases between the germline ends. The V gene's germline CDR1 is SGHAT and CDR2 FQNNGV. The length of the CDR3 is 16 residues. In DNA form, the CDR3 reads TGTGCCAGCAGATCCGACCGGGACTCCAACACCGGGGAGCTGTTTTTT. Protein: CASRSDRDSNTGELFF.

This clonotype was seen ten or more times. The rearrangement links TRBV2 to TRBJ1-5; D perhaps matches TRBD1 (6 bases). CDR1 and CDR2 from the germline V gene are SNHLY and FYNNEI. Between the trimmed V and J ends, which lost 7 bases and 0 bases, there was a span of 13 bases. The CDR3 is 15 amino acids. The CDR3 here is CASISDSYSNQPQHF. The CDR3 DNA sequence: TGTGCCAGCATATCGGACAGTTATAGCAATCAGCCCCAGCATTTT.

This clonotype was observed a handful of times. The chain is built from TRBV12-3 or TRBV12-4 and TRBJ2-3; weak D call: TRBD2 (6 bases). CDR3 length: 15 amino acids. Trimming left V 3 bases short and J 6 bases short, with 16 bases between. The CDR3 DNA sequence: TGTGCCAGCAGTTTTGCCGGACTACCTAGGGATACGCAGTATTTT. It encodes CASSFAGLPRDTQYF.

This clonotype was seen once. The genes are TRBV6-1 and TRBJ2-2, with D unresolved. Germline-derived CDR1 and CDR2 are MNHNS and SASEGT. This CDR3 contains 17 residues. Deletions cut 7 bases from V and 5 bases from J, with 23 bases between. The CDR3 DNA sequence: TGTGCCAGCATGCGAAGCATCTCCCGAGAACCGACCGGGGAGCTGTTTTTT. Translating it yields CASMRSISREPTGELFF.

This clonotype was counted only a few times. The V and J genes are TRBV19 and TRBJ2-2; 8 bases agree with TRBD1. Germline loops: CDR1 LNHDA, CDR2 SQIVND (reference sequence). The CDR3 contains 15 residues. Losses at the gene ends were 4 bases for V and 1 base for J; bases not matched to a gene: 2. As DNA, the CDR3 is TGTGCCAGTAGTACAACAGGGGGGAACACCGGGGAGCTGTTTTTT. Translated, it gives CASSTTGGNTGELFF.

This clonotype was counted many times. The chain links TRBV7-2 to TRBJ1-5; TRBD1 agrees at 7 bases. The length of the CDR3 is 15 residues. After removal of 1 base from V and 5 bases from J, the junction contained 5 bases not matched to a gene. CDR1 and CDR2 (germline): SGHTA, FQGNSA. CDR3 in amino acids: CASSLGGTEYQPQHF. For the CDR3, the DNA is TGTGCCAGCAGCTTAGGGGGGACAGAGTATCAGCCCCAGCATTTT.

This clonotype has ten or more counts. The chain uses TRBV6-6 and TRBJ1-1, with 8 bases aligning to TRBD1. J was trimmed by 5 bases and V by 2 bases; bases with no gene match: 4. The length of the CDR3 is 14 residues. The V gene's germline CDR1 is MNHNY and CDR2 SVGAGI (reference sequence). DNA for the CDR3: TGTGCCAGCAGTTACCTGCACAGGGGGACTGAAGCTTTCTTT. Translated: CASSYLHRGTEAFF.

In its sample, this clonotype was seen many times. This rearrangement joins TRBV6-5 to TRBJ1-2; unclear D gene. The germline V gene has CDR1 MNHEY and CDR2 SVGAGI. This CDR3 region has 14 residues. V was trimmed by 2 bases and J by 4 bases, leaving 11 bases between them. The CDR3 DNA sequence: TGTGCCAGCAGTTACCGGGGTGAGGGCTATGGCTACACCTTC. This gives the protein CASSYRGEGYGYTF.

This clonotype has a count of ten or more. CDR3 residues: CASSPVPGAYEQYF. CDR3 DNA: TGTGCCAGCAGTCCCGTTCCGGGTGCCTACGAGCAGTACTTC. The genes are TRBV27 and TRBJ2-7; D gene uncertain. CDR3 length: 14 amino acids. Trimming took 5 bases from V and 2 from J, leaving 13 bases between them. Germline assignment: CDR1 MNHEY and CDR2 SMNVEV (reference sequence).

This clonotype was seen at least ten times. The chain combines TRBV5-8 with TRBJ1-5, with D perhaps matching TRBD1 (5 bases). The CDR3 extends over 15 amino acids. Germline V lookup: CDR1 SGHTS, CDR2 YDEGEE. The V end was cut by 3 bases, the J end by 6 bases, with 16 bases between. CDR3 DNA sequence: TGTGCCAGCAGCTCTCGGGCAGGGCTCGGTCAGCCCCAGCATTTT. Amino acid sequence: CASSSRAGLGQPQHF.

This clonotype was seen at least ten times. CDR3: CASSYGASGGAGTDTQYF. The CDR3 DNA sequence: TGTGCCAGCAGTTACGGGGCTAGCGGGGGGGCCGGGACAGATACGCAGTATTTT. The chain carries TRBV6-6 and TRBJ2-3; 12 bases agree with TRBD2. V lost 2 bases, J lost 3 bases, and 9 bases stayed unmatched. The CDR3 is 18 residues long. Germline CDR1 is MNHNY and CDR2 is SVGAGI (reference sequence).

The V gene is TRBV5-8, the J gene TRBJ2-3, with D uncertain. The V gene lost 0 bases and the J gene lost 2 bases, with 13 bases spanning the gap. Germline V gene data show CDR1 as SGHTS and CDR2 as YDEGEE. This CDR3 has 16 amino acids. The CDR3 reads CASSLVGRRYTDTQYF. CDR3 nucleotide sequence: TGTGCCAGCAGCTTGGTCGGGCGGCGGTACACAGATACGCAGTATTTT.

This clonotype was counted only a few times. J is TRBJ2-2 and V is TRBV11-2; no reliable D call. The V end lost 0 bases, the J end lost 5 bases, and 7 bases lay between the germline ends. CDR3 length: 14 amino acids. CDR1 and CDR2 from the germline V gene are SGHAT and FQNNGV. The CDR3 reads CASSLDYGTGELFF. The CDR3 nucleotides read TGTGCCAGCAGCTTAGATTATGGGACCGGGGAGCTGTTTTTT. The full variable domain, rest sourced from reference TRBV11-2 and TRBJ2-2, is EAGVAQSPRYKIIEKRQSVAFWCNPISGHATLYWYQQILGQGPKLLIQFQNNGVVDDSQLPKDRFSAERLKGVDSTLKIQPAKLEDSAVYLCASSLDYGTGELFFGEGSRLTVL.

This clonotype was seen at least ten times. V usage is TRBV7-2 and J usage is TRBJ2-5, with a possible D match to TRBD1 (5 bases). The CDR3 extends over 13 amino acids. Germline CDR1 and CDR2: SGHTA and FQGNSA. V was trimmed by 6 bases and J by 2 bases, leaving 10 bases between them. The CDR3 nucleotides are TGTGCCAGCAGACGCGACAGTCAAGAGACCCAGTACTTC. Protein: CASRRDSQETQYF.

This clonotype occurred many times. The genes are TRBV10-3 and TRBJ1-5; possible D gene TRBD1, 5 bases. CDR3 length: 14 amino acids. V was shortened by 4 bases and J by 3 bases, with 10 bases between the two germline ends. Germline V gene sequence: CDR1 ENHRY, CDR2 SYGVKD. DNA of the CDR3: TGTGCCATCAGTGGTCCAGGGTTCAATCAGCCCCAGCATTTT. Translated, it gives CAISGPGFNQPQHF.

This clonotype was seen at least ten times. The V and J genes are TRBV24-1 and TRBJ1-1; weak D call: TRBD1 (5 bases). The CDR3 consists of 11 residues. Germline loops: CDR1 KGHDR, CDR2 SFDVKD. V dropped 6 bases and J dropped 6 bases, with 7 bases sitting between them. CDR3 DNA: TGTGCCACCAGTCAGGGCTCTGAAGCTTTCTTT. It codes for CATSQGSEAFF.

This clonotype was detected many times. This chain joins TRBV19 and TRBJ2-5; TRBD1 matches at 9 bases. CDR3 length: 12 amino acids. Trimming cost V 10 bases and J 4 bases; bases outside gene matches: 4. Germline-derived CDR1 and CDR2 are LNHDA and SQIVND (reference sequence). The CDR3 nucleotides read TGTGCCACCTGGGACAGGGTAGAGACCCAGTACTTC. Translated: CATWDRVETQYF. Based on the CDR3 plus reference TRBV19 and TRBJ2-5, the full variable domain is DGGITQSPKYLFRKEGQNVTLSCEQNLNHDAMYWYRQDPGQGLRLIYYSQIVNDFQKGDIAEGYSVSREKKESFPLTVTSAQKNPTAFYLCATWDRVETQYFGPGTRLLVL.

This clonotype has ten or more counts. The chain combines TRBV12-3 or TRBV12-4 with TRBJ2-3; D is ambiguous. Trimming took 5 bases from V and 6 from J, leaving 18 bases between them. The CDR3 runs 15 residues. The CDR3 loop is CASSLSLATLDTQYF. For the CDR3, the DNA is TGTGCCAGCAGTCTATCCCTCGCGACCTTGGATACGCAGTATTTT.

This clonotype came up many times. The V gene is TRBV25-1, the J gene TRBJ1-1; D gene ambiguous. V lost 6 bases to trimming and J lost 4 bases, with 12 bases between them. CDR1 is MGHDK and CDR2 is SYGVNS in the germline V gene. The CDR3 totals 13 residues. Here the CDR3 reads CASRGGKGTEAFF. Here the CDR3 DNA reads TGTGCCAGCAGGGGAGGGAAAGGCACTGAAGCTTTCTTT.

Ten or more counts support this clonotype. This chain links TRBV30 with TRBJ1-1, with TRBD1 identical over 10 bases. After removal of 6 bases from V and 5 bases from J, the junction contained 6 bases not matched to a gene. Germline V gene lookup returns CDR1 GTSNPN and CDR2 SVGIG (reference sequence). The CDR3 is made up of 13 amino acids. The CDR3 DNA reads TGTGCCTGCACGACAGGGGGCAAGACTGAAGCTTTCTTT. Encoded protein: CACTTGGKTEAFF. Full variable domain (remainder filled in from reference TRBV30 and TRBJ1-1): SQTIHQWPATLVQPVGSPLSLECTVEGTSNPNLYWYRQAAGRGLQLLFYSVGIGQISSEVPQNLSASRPQDRQFILSSKKLLLSDSGFYLCACTTGGKTEAFFGQGTRLTVV.

This clonotype was recorded many times. V is TRBV23-1 and J is TRBJ2-7; D might be TRBD2 (6 bases). TRBV23-1 is placed among ORFs of uncertain function. The CDR3 sequence is 17 residues long. Trimming shortened V by 4 bases and J by 3 bases, and 22 bases separated the two germline ends. The CDR3 bases are TGCGCCAGCAGTCTGACTGTAGCTAGCGACCTCCTCTACGAGCAGTACTTC. Its protein product is CASSLTVASDLLYEQYF.

This clonotype came up a few times. The V gene is TRBV7-2, the J gene TRBJ2-3, with D hard to call. V was shortened by 1 base and J by 2 bases, with 7 bases between the two germline ends. Looked up from germline, CDR1 is SGHTA and CDR2 is FQGNSA. The length of the CDR3 is 14 residues. The CDR3 protein is CASSLGPLTDTQYF. The CDR3 nucleotides read TGTGCCAGCAGCTTAGGTCCTCTCACAGATACGCAGTATTTT.

This clonotype was seen at least ten times. The chain links TRBV6-2 or TRBV6-3 to TRBJ1-2; TRBD1 matches 7 bases. The ends lost 6 bases at V and 7 bases at J; junction bases unmatched: 11. Germline V gene sequence: CDR1 MNHEY, CDR2 SVGEGT. This CDR3 has 14 amino acids. The DNA for the CDR3 is TGTGCCAGCAGAAGACAGGGAGAGGAGCGTGGCTACACCTTC. Its protein product is CASRRQGEERGYTF.

This clonotype was seen ten or more times. The gene calls are TRBV10-3 and TRBJ2-3, with D possibly being TRBD2 (5 bases). CDR3 length: 17 residues. CDR1 and CDR2 (germline): ENHRY, SYGVKD. Deletions cut 0 bases from V and 2 bases from J, with 15 bases between. The chain's CDR3 is CAISESLAGELTDTQYF. The DNA for the CDR3 is TGTGCCATCAGTGAGTCGCTTGCGGGTGAACTCACAGATACGCAGTATTTT.

This clonotype occurred many times. In nucleotides, the CDR3 is TGTGCCAGTAGTTTCTGGTCCGGGACGGGCAATGAGCAGTTCTTC. Residues: CASSFWSGTGNEQFF. The chain links TRBV19 to TRBJ2-1; D possibly matches TRBD1 or TRBD2 (5 bases each). The germline CDR1 and CDR2 sequences are LNHDA and SQIVND (reference sequence). There are 15 residues in the CDR3. Trimming took 5 bases from V and 6 from J, leaving 17 bases between them.

At least ten counts were recorded for this clonotype. This chain uses TRBV19 with TRBJ1-1; D remains unclear. This CDR3 spans 13 amino acids. V lost 4 bases to trimming and J lost 1 base, with 7 bases between them. Germline CDR1 is LNHDA and CDR2 is SQIVND (reference sequence). The CDR3 loop is CASSTKQNTEAFF. For the CDR3, the DNA is TGTGCCAGTAGTACCAAACAGAACACTGAAGCTTTCTTT. Combining the CDR3 with reference TRBV19 and TRBJ1-1 gives the whole variable domain DGGITQSPKYLFRKEGQNVTLSCEQNLNHDAMYWYRQDPGQGLRLIYYSQIVNDFQKGDIAEGYSVSREKKESFPLTVTSAQKNPTAFYLCASSTKQNTEAFFGQGTRLTVV.

This clonotype was found many times. The V and J genes are TRBV20-1 and TRBJ2-7; D possibly corresponds to TRBD1 (7 bases). The V end was cut by 0 bases, the J end by 4 bases, with 16 bases between. CDR3 size: 15 residues. CDR1 and CDR2 from the germline V gene are DFQATT and SNEGSKA (reference sequence). The CDR3 DNA reads as TGCAGTGCTAGAGATAGGAGGGGACAGTTATACGAGCAGTACTTC. Translating it yields CSARDRRGQLYEQYF.

J is TRBJ2-7 and V is TRBV7-2, with a possible D match to TRBD1 (5 bases). This CDR3 is 14 amino acids long. Germline V gene data show CDR1 as SGHTA and CDR2 as FQGNSA. V was trimmed by 6 bases and J by 6 bases, leaving 18 bases between them. CDR3 in amino acids: CASSGQGRLSEQYF. The CDR3 coding sequence is TGTGCCAGCAGTGGACAAGGAAGGTTATCCGAGCAGTACTTC.

This clonotype occurred many times. V is TRBV14 and J is TRBJ1-2; no definite D call. Per germline, CDR1 SGHDN and CDR2 FVKESK. The CDR3 is 14 amino acids. The V end lost 0 bases, the J end lost 4 bases, and 9 bases lay between the germline ends. The CDR3 DNA sequence: TGTGCCAGCAGCCAAGATCCCATCAGCTATGGCTACACCTTC. It translates to CASSQDPISYGYTF.